Reported below is one T cell receptor beta chain. Seattle enrolled patients during active infection and tracked them longitudinally. The sample comes from a study of blood T cell repertoires in COVID-19. Whole-study context: Samples of COVID-19 (acute and convalescent) were obtained from the United States, Italy and Spain. T cells, B-cell-depleted T cells, or PBMCs provided the cDNA or gDNA that served as material.

Study processing details: Reference gene primer amplification yielded estimated nucleated cell counts. The table came from immunoSEQ multiplex PCR; TCRdb's copy has only in-frame clones and leaves some out. V, J and clone size are taken as reported in that table, and D and trimming were inferred from the DNA itself. Of approximately 290,000 clones listed, 89% are singletons. What was sequenced was peripheral blood. The sequence derives from a woman aged 25 to 39 with COVID-19, enrolled during active disease.

This CDR3 reads CASRHRGRFVNTEAFF. DNA for the CDR3: TGTGCCAGCAGACACAGGGGGCGGTTTGTGAACACTGAAGCTTTCTTT. The chain combines TRBV7-9 with TRBJ1-1; 9 bases match TRBD1. This CDR3 region has 16 residues. CDR1 and CDR2 from the germline V gene are SEHNR and FQNEAQ (reference sequence). The ends lost 6 bases at V and 0 bases at J; junction bases unmatched: 8. Combining the CDR3 with reference TRBV7-9 and TRBJ1-1 gives the whole variable domain DTGVSQNPRHKITKRGQNVTFRCDPISEHNRLYWYRQTLGQGPEFLTYFQNEAQLEKSRLLSDRFSAERPKGSFSTLEIQRTEQGDSAMYLCASRHRGRFVNTEAFFGQGTRLTVV.